One sample yielded the 28 T cell receptor beta chains listed below, sequenced in a study of response to subunit inactivated influenza vaccine. TCRdb fed the RT-PCR reads into MiXCR, producing one record per CDR3 protein. This sample has 450,000 to 600,000 distinct CDR3 sequences, with about 7.6% found just once. The starting material was PBMCs from blood, obtained roughly 24 months after vaccination. The receptors originated from a man between 50 and 75 years old who received an inactivated influenza vaccine.

This clonotype was counted at least ten times. V gene TRBV11-2 combines with J gene TRBJ2-2; D not resolved. From germline, CDR1 is SGHAT and CDR2 FQNNGV. V was clipped by 3 bases and J by 0 bases, with 5 bases between them. CDR3 length: 14 amino acids. DNA of the CDR3: TGTGCCAGCAGCTTTACAACGAACACCGGGGAGCTGTTTTTT. It translates to CASSFTTNTGELFF.

This clonotype showed up just a few times. V gene TRBV5-6 combines with J gene TRBJ1-2, with 7 nucleotides matching TRBD1. V gave up 4 bases and J gave up 4 bases; unmatched junction bases: 7. Per the germline V gene, CDR1 is SGHDT and CDR2 is YYEEEE. This CDR3 contains 14 residues. The CDR3 here is CASSVGQSIYGYTF. The CDR3 DNA is TGTGCCAGCAGCGTGGGACAGAGTATCTATGGCTACACCTTC.

The chain joins TRBV11-2 to TRBJ2-6, with a tentative D call TRBD2 (5 bases). Per germline, CDR1 SGHAT and CDR2 FQNNGV. V lost 1 base, J lost 0 bases, and 22 bases lay in between. CDR3 length: 21 amino acids. The CDR3 DNA sequence: TGTGCCAGCAGCTTAGGCCTTCTGGGAGCCGGCATCCTCTCTGGGGCCAACGTCCTGACTTTC. Encoded protein: CASSLGLLGAGILSGANVLTF.

V gene TRBV20-1 combines with J gene TRBJ2-5, with D hard to call. In germline, CDR1 is DFQATT, CDR2 SNEGSKA (reference sequence). The CDR3 runs 11 residues. V lost 2 bases and J lost 9, with 10 bases in between. CDR3 residues: CSARPPKAQYF. CDR3 nucleotide sequence: TGCAGTGCTAGACCCCCAAAGGCCCAGTACTTC.

The V and J genes are TRBV5-1 and TRBJ2-7; 7 nucleotides align to TRBD2. The CDR3 has 16 amino acids. V lost 2 bases to trimming and J lost 2 bases; unmatched junction nucleotides: 10. Germline lookup yields CDR1 SGHRS and CDR2 YFSETQ. The CDR3 DNA follows: TGCGCCAGCAGCTTCAACCGGCGGGAGCCCACCTACGAGCAGTACTTC. It yields the protein CASSFNRREPTYEQYF.

Many counts were recorded for this clonotype. V and J are TRBV29-1 and TRBJ2-1; 8 bases align to TRBD1. Germline CDR1 and CDR2: SQVTM and ANQGSEA. The CDR3 consists of 13 residues. V was pared by 4 bases and J by 7 bases, with 6 bases of the junction left unmatched. CDR3 bases: TGCAGCGTTGTGTCAGGGGGCAAAAATGAGCAGTTCTTC. It is translated as CSVVSGGKNEQFF.

The sample holds many counts of this clonotype. The chain links TRBV24-1 to TRBJ2-1; 7 nucleotides match TRBD1. J lost 3 bases, V lost 1 base, and 2 bases had no gene match. Per germline, CDR1 KGHDR and CDR2 SFDVKD. The CDR3 sequence is 15 residues long. Here the CDR3 reads CATSDFRDSYNEQFF. CDR3 in DNA: TGTGCCACCAGTGATTTCCGGGACAGCTACAATGAGCAGTTCTTC.

This clonotype showed up many times. The genes are TRBV5-5 and TRBJ2-1, with 14 bases lining up with TRBD2. CDR3 length: 18 amino acids. J lost 3 bases, V lost 3 bases, and 8 bases had no gene match. Germline loops: CDR1 SGHKS, CDR2 YYEKEE (reference sequence). The CDR3 DNA follows: TGTGCCAGCAGCTCCGGACTAGCGGGAGGCCTAAACTACAATGAGCAGTTCTTC. This encodes CASSSGLAGGLNYNEQFF.

With regard to this clonotype: A junction end diverges from the germline sequence, so it may reflect a read error. CDR3 DNA sequence: TGTGCCAGCAGCCAAGATTTATATCAGGGGGCGGGGGAGCAGCACTTC. Its translation: CASSQDLYQGAGEQHF. The gene calls are TRBV4-2 and TRBJ2-7; tentative D call: TRBD1 (8 bases). CDR3 length equals 16 residues. Germline CDR1 reads LGHNA; CDR2 reads YNFKEQ.

This clonotype was counted many times. The rearrangement uses TRBV12-3 or TRBV12-4 and TRBJ2-5; the D gene could be TRBD1 or TRBD2 (5 bases each). The V end was cut by 6 bases, the J end by 0 bases, with 14 bases between. The CDR3 has 15 residues. This chain's CDR3 is CASRYSGTDQETQYF. As DNA, the CDR3 is TGTGCCAGCAGATACTCCGGGACGGACCAAGAGACCCAGTACTTC.

V is TRBV20-1 and J is TRBJ2-1, with no clear D. Trimming pared 2 bases from V and 3 bases from J, leaving 14 bases between. The CDR3 spans 15 residues. Germline V CDR1 and CDR2: DFQATT, SNEGSKA (reference sequence). The CDR3 here is CSARPLIASYNEQFF. CDR3 DNA sequence: TGCAGTGCTAGACCCCTAATTGCGAGCTACAATGAGCAGTTCTTC.

In this sample, this clonotype turned up a few times. The chain employs TRBV6-4 and TRBJ1-2, with 7 bases aligning to TRBD1. Germline trimming cut 4 bases from V and 5 bases from J; bases unmatched to any gene: 4. Germline CDR1 reads MRHNA; CDR2 reads SNTAGT. There are 13 residues in the CDR3. The CDR3 sequence: CASSGTGLYGYTF. In DNA form, the CDR3 reads TGTGCCAGCAGTGGGACAGGACTATATGGCTACACCTTC.

The sample holds a few counts of this clonotype. The chain uses TRBV4-3 and TRBJ2-7; no definite D call. Germline values: CDR1 LGHNA, CDR2 YSLEER. V was shortened by 1 base and J by 1 base, with 11 bases between the two germline ends. This CDR3 has 15 amino acids. CDR3 DNA sequence: TGCGCCAGCAGCCAAGGGGCGCTGAGGTCCTACGAGCAGTACTTC. It yields the protein CASSQGALRSYEQYF.

The chain links TRBV7-8 to TRBJ2-7; the D is unclear. This CDR3 is built from 14 residues. Trimming left V 5 bases short and J 2 bases short, with 13 bases between. Germline CDR1 and CDR2: SGHVS and FQNEAQ. DNA for the CDR3: TGTGCCAGCAGCAGCCGGACCAACCCCTACGAGCAGTACTTC. Protein product: CASSSRTNPYEQYF.

This rearrangement joins TRBV5-1 to TRBJ2-4; 7 bases line up with TRBD2. J gave up 3 bases and V 4 bases, and 7 bases lay outside the gene matches. This CDR3 is 15 amino acids long. Germline V CDR1 and CDR2: SGHRS, YFSETQ. The CDR3 DNA reads as TGCGCCAGCAGCCCCTGGGGGGGGGACAAAAACATTCAGTACTTC. Its translation is CASSPWGGDKNIQYF.

This clonotype has a handful of counts. This chain uses TRBV6-5 with TRBJ1-6; tentative D call: TRBD1 (6 bases). This CDR3 is 15 amino acids long. The V end lost 0 bases, the J end lost 6 bases, and 9 bases lay between the germline ends. Germline V gene lookup returns CDR1 MNHEY and CDR2 SVGAGI. CDR3 in amino acids: CASSYSIQGNSPLHF. The CDR3 nucleotides read TGTGCCAGCAGTTACTCGATACAGGGTAATTCACCCCTCCACTTT.

CDR3 DNA: TGTGCCAGCAGTACCGGGACAGGGGCCGGAAACACCATATATTTT. Amino acids: CASSTGTGAGNTIYF. J is TRBJ1-3 and V is TRBV6-1; the match to TRBD1 covers 10 bases. Unmatched junction bases numbered 5, after V lost 5 bases and J lost 4 bases. This CDR3 has 15 amino acids. Germline assignment: CDR1 MNHNS and CDR2 SASEGT.

This clonotype was detected ten times or more. The chain recombines TRBV3-1 with TRBJ2-7; D uncertain. The V gene lost 5 bases and the J gene lost 2 bases, with 4 bases spanning the gap. The CDR3 spans 11 residues. Per germline, CDR1 LGHDT and CDR2 YNNKEL (reference sequence). The CDR3 spells CASSRAYEQYF. CDR3 sequence (DNA): TGTGCCAGCAGCAGGGCCTACGAGCAGTACTTC.

This clonotype was detected many times. The chain joins TRBV29-1 to TRBJ2-1; TRBD1 agrees at 9 bases. Trimming at V came to 6 bases and at J to 6 bases, leaving 9 bases not matched to a gene. This CDR3 is 14 amino acids long. The germline gives CDR1 SQVTM, CDR2 ANQGSEA. CDR3 region: CSVIPGQGGNEQFF. The CDR3 DNA reads as TGCAGCGTAATACCGGGACAGGGAGGCAATGAGCAGTTCTTC.

Many counts were recorded for this clonotype. The chain combines TRBV18 with TRBJ2-5; D is perhaps TRBD2 (6 bases). CDR3 length: 14 residues. With 0 bases removed from V and 3 bases from J, the gap between germline ends came to 8 bases. CDR1 and CDR2 (germline): KGHSH, LQKENI. Here the CDR3 DNA reads TGTGCCAGCTCACCACCGGGACTGAAAGAGACCCAGTACTTC. Protein sequence: CASSPPGLKETQYF.

This rearrangement joins TRBV6-2 or TRBV6-3 to TRBJ1-5, with D possibly TRBD1 on 5 matching bases. Germline V gene data show CDR1 as MNHEY and CDR2 as SVGEGT. The CDR3 contains 14 residues. The V end was cut by 6 bases, the J end by 4 bases, with 13 bases between. DNA of the CDR3: TGTGCCAGCAGCAAGGGACTGAGAAATCAGCCCCAGCATTTT. This translates into CASSKGLRNQPQHF.

The table lists this clonotype with a few counts. The V call is TRBV5-6, the J call TRBJ2-5, with 8 bases aligning to TRBD1. V trimming: 5 bases; J trimming: 4 bases; junction bases outside the gene matches: 7. CDR3 size: 14 residues. Germline V CDR1 and CDR2: SGHDT, YYEEEE. The CDR3 region is CASRTTGEAETQYF. The CDR3 DNA is TGTGCCAGCAGAACGACAGGGGAAGCAGAGACCCAGTACTTC.

The gene calls are TRBV7-9 and TRBJ2-7; 8 bases map to TRBD2. V was clipped by 0 bases and J by 3 bases; unmatched bases: 7. The CDR3 contains 16 residues. The germline gives CDR1 SEHNR, CDR2 FQNEAQ (reference sequence). The CDR3 protein is CASSLAELAVDYEQYF. The CDR3 DNA sequence: TGTGCCAGCAGCTTAGCGGAACTAGCGGTGGACTACGAGCAGTACTTC.

The chain carries TRBV20-1 and TRBJ1-6; 7 bases match TRBD1. The ends lost 2 bases at V and 4 bases at J; junction bases unmatched: 2. The CDR3 extends over 14 amino acids. Germline CDR1 and CDR2: DFQATT and SNEGSKA (reference sequence). CDR3 DNA: TGCAGTGCTAGATTACAGGGGTATAATTCACCCCTCCACTTT. The encoded protein is CSARLQGYNSPLHF.

This clonotype was picked up many times. The CDR3 DNA follows: TGCAGTGCGGAGGACAGGGGGGGCTATGGCTACACCTTC. This codes for CSAEDRGGYGYTF. J is TRBJ1-2 and V is TRBV20-1, with 10 positions matching TRBD1. J lost 4 bases, V lost 6 bases, and 5 bases had no gene match. The V gene's germline CDR1 is DFQATT and CDR2 SNEGSKA (reference sequence). The CDR3 is made up of 13 amino acids.

The rearrangement joins TRBV2 to TRBJ2-2; possible D gene TRBD2, 6 bases. Germline CDR1 reads SNHLY; CDR2 reads FYNNEI. This CDR3 contains 15 residues. The V gene lost 4 bases and the J gene lost 2 bases, with 11 bases spanning the gap. CDR3 nucleotides: TGTGCCAGCAGTGCAAGGACTACCAACACCGGGGAGCTGTTTTTT. Protein sequence: CASSARTTNTGELFF.

The V call is TRBV20-1, the J call TRBJ2-1; 10 bases align to TRBD2. The CDR3 consists of 13 residues. Trimming removed 5 bases from V and 9 bases from J; junction bases left unmatched: 7. CDR1 is DFQATT and CDR2 is SNEGSKA in the germline V gene (reference sequence). The CDR3, as DNA: TGCAGTGCTCGGCTAGCGGGAGTTACTGAGCAGTTCTTC. Protein sequence: CSARLAGVTEQFF.

This clonotype was seen more than once but under ten times. The J gene is TRBJ2-7, the V gene TRBV7-2; possibly TRBD1 for D (6 bases). With 0 bases removed from V and 2 bases from J, the gap between germline ends came to 11 bases. The CDR3 has 15 residues. The germline V gene encodes CDR1 SGHTA and CDR2 FQGNSA. The CDR3 nucleotides read TGTGCCAGCAGCTTAGCACAGGGCCCTACCTACGAGCAGTACTTC. Protein: CASSLAQGPTYEQYF.